The TCR beta chain under discussion was sequenced for a study of siplizumab effects on memory and regulatory T cells (dated by TCRdb to the late 2010s). With regard to the full study: The effect of the anti-CD2 antibody siplizumab on alloreactive T-cell subsets was examined in allogeneic mixed lymphocyte reactions constructed from human PBMCs.

TCRbeta CDR3 sequencing was performed on sorted unstimulated T cells and on proliferating T cells recovered from mixed lymphocyte reactions. Fresh whole blood from ten HLA-typed healthy donors was used as the source from which PBMCs were isolated. To map where alloreactive clones came from, unstimulated CD4+ regulatory T cells were FACS-sorted. The method was the immunoSEQ multiplex PCR assay. Some 1.1 x 10^5 TCR templates per sample were assayed by the deep sequencing platform. Genomic DNA extracted from sorted T cells was used for TCRbeta CDR3 sequencing. Regarding the original processing steps: Clonal analysis of TCRbeta CDR3 data was done in the R programming language. Unstimulated samples were compared with post-reaction CFSE-low samples to define alloreactive CD4+ and CD8+ clones. Regulatory or non-regulatory origin was assigned to alloreactive CD4+ clones by matching of sequences to sorted unstimulated Treg and non-Treg repertoires. TCRdb stores this immuneACCESS table with in-frame sequences only. Part of the clones is absent; in the studies checked, under half of the shortfall reflects unresolved V genes, and no reason is known for the rest. V and J calls and clone size follow that table, whereas D and trimming were derived from the DNA. The sample table records around 99,000 clones; around 92% of these occur just once. In total, the top ten clones hold 0.75% of the sample.

What the research found in general, with its limitations: Siplizumab significantly lowered the cumulative frequency of alloreactive sequences that could be traced to unstimulated CD4+ memory T cells. Of the alloreactive CD4+ clones that could be mapped, the Treg-derived share averaged about 63% with siplizumab compared with 26.9% in control reactions. Sequences below about 10^-5 frequency were poorly captured, so only a minor fraction of alloreactive clones could be mapped to unstimulated subsets. About 75-96% of proliferating CD4+ or CD8+ clones could not be given a naive or memory phenotype. No functional confirmation was obtained for the suppressive function of proliferating Tregs from siplizumab cultures. Compared with memory T cells, unstimulated naive T cells appeared more diverse, and naive cells seemed to make a substantial contribution to the alloresponse.

In the case of this clone: Its antigen is still unknown. No much larger clone is present one base from it, and per-base qualities are unavailable.

Its CDR3 holds 11 amino acids, cysteine through phenylalanine. CDR3 DNA is the only sequence kept; it has 33 bases, read in frame from the first base. CDR1 and CDR2, looked up from the germline V gene (reference sequence), are MNHNY and SVGAGI. V is clipped by 5 bases and J by 10 bases, and the sequence between their germline boundaries is 9 bases long. Sequencing was performed on Tregs sorted from blood. The chain was built from TRBV6-6 and TRBJ2-1, with the D gene not confidently named. The clonotype was recovered from a human donor in good health. The DNA sequence is as follows: TGTGCCAGCAGTCAAACAAAGGAGCAGTTCTTC. This sequence encodes CASSQTKEQFF.